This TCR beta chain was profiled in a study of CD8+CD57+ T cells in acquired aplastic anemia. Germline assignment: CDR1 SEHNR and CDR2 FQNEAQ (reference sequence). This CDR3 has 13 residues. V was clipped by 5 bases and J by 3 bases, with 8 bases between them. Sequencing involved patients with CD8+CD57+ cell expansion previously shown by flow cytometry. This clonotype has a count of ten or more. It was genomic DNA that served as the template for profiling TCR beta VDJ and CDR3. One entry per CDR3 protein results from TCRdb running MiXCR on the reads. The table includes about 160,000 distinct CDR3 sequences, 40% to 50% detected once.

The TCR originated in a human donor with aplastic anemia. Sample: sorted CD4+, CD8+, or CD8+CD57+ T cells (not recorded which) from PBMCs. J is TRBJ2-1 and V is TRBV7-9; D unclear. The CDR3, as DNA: TGTGCCAGCAGCGGGATGGGCTACAATGAGCAGTTCTTC. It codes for CASSGMGYNEQFF.